This paragraph reports one T cell receptor beta chain. Its target is not known. Donors likely had unrecorded immune exposures despite being nominally healthy when sampled. 13 Jbeta primers and 60 Vbeta primers were used for the PCR. Method: immunoSEQ multiplex PCR; TCRdb's copy keeps in-frame clones and lacks some. The data hold roughly 120,000 clones, with roughly 69% observed a single time. The data belong to a study of cytomegalovirus exposure and HLA in healthy donors. Study results and limitations: TCR beta sequences reportedly predicted the HLA-A and HLA-B alleles of most subjects accurately. Among the most significant clusters, several appeared linked to common viral pathogens in a later analysis. Per a later analysis, 15,000 to 20,000 TCR beta sequences showed association with HLA alleles at 0.05 false discovery rate.

V shed 5 bases and J shed 3 bases, with 14 bases lying between them. The CDR3 loop spans 15 amino acids. The germline V gene has CDR1 SGHVS and CDR2 FQNEAQ. What was sequenced was PBMCs. The TCR sequence derives from a woman in her thirties or forties in good health and CMV-seropositive. The V gene is TRBV7-8, the J gene TRBJ2-1, with D possibly TRBD2 on 7 matching bases. The CDR3 region has the DNA TGTGCCAGCAGCGACTTGGGAGGGGGCTACAATGAGCAGTTCTTC. This translates into CASSDLGGGYNEQFF.